This paragraph covers one TCR beta chain sequence. The CDR3 has 16 residues. The V gene's germline CDR1 is SGHNT and CDR2 YYREEE (reference sequence). V was trimmed by 3 bases and J by 2 bases, leaving 14 bases between them. Method: immunoSEQ multiplex PCR; TCRdb's copy keeps in-frame clones and lacks some. The sample lists about 65,000 clones, 80% to 85% occurring once. This sample is part of a study of blood T cell repertoires in COVID-19. The chain uses TRBV5-4 and TRBJ2-2, with D maybe TRBD2 (6 bases). Sequencing was performed on peripheral blood. The origin of this receptor is a human donor in a cohort sampled during active COVID-19. The CDR3 DNA reads TGTGCCAGCAGCTCCGGGGGAGCACGAAACACCGGGGAGCTGTTTTTT. This encodes CASSSGGARNTGELFF.